The clone carrying this TCR beta chain is a singleton in its sample. Antigen specificity is unknown. V shed 1 base and J shed 7 bases, with 15 bases lying between them. Looked up from germline, CDR1 is SGHRS and CDR2 is YFSETQ. The CDR3 consists of 15 residues. The data are from a study of CD8+ T cells in alopecia areata. The study, taken as a whole, reports: Amid tofacitinib therapy, many expanded lesional clones stayed present in scalp and blood. Normal scalp had lower clonality than lesional scalp, with alopecia totalis/universalis lesions showing this most strongly.

Treatment denoted: oral pan-JAK inhibitor, 5-10 mg twice daily. In alopecia areata patients, both lesional scalp punch biopsies and peripheral blood were collected. RNA extraction and reverse transcription yielded cDNA as sequencing template. Libraries were prepared by immunoSEQ multiplex PCR; TCRdb keeps only in-frame clonotypes and omits some of them. This table holds 150,000 to 200,000 clones, about 60% found once. The chain employs TRBV5-1 and TRBJ2-1; D remains ambiguous. This TCR came from a human donor with alopecia areata. The sample in question was CD8+ T cells sorted from blood, obtained at week 24, from a patient treated with tofacitinib. The CDR3 is CASSLSAAATNEQFF. The CDR3 DNA sequence: TGCGCCAGCAGCTTGAGTGCGGCAGCTACTAATGAGCAGTTCTTC.